This T cell receptor (beta chain) was found in a study of blood T cells in healthy people across ages (dated by TCRdb to about 2015). With regard to the full study: In model experiments, template switching captured roughly one uniquely barcoded TCR beta cDNA molecule for every two T cells. The study measured age-related changes in TCR beta repertoire diversity using deep sequencing normalized with unique cDNA molecular identifiers. Four age groups were formed from the donors: young (average 16 years), middle-aged (approximately 40), aged (approximately 60) and long-lived (around 80). To avoid experimental bias, donors of different ages were spread randomly across the sequencing lanes. Using the same blood draw, the study looked at two additional independent replicas of 1 million unique cDNA reads for two donors, one aged 18 to 29 and the other aged 80 or older. Results the study describes overall, beyond this receptor: Estimates of total diversity based on one million sequenced T cells were considered lower bounds and underestimates. The CMV infection status of donors was not known, potentially confounding age-related changes in expanded clonotypes. Since profiling was done on bulk unsorted PBMCs, naive and antigen-experienced compartments could not be conclusively compared. Observed TCR beta diversity correlated strongly with the percentage of naive T cells measured by flow cytometry. The long-lived group showed more naive CD4+ T cells, fewer expanded clones and increased TCR diversity than the aged group, suggesting age selection. As age increased, observed TCR beta diversity per million T cells dropped in a roughly linear way, and a significant reduction was already evident by age 40.

Libraries were constructed by 5' RACE. Sequencing instrument: Illumina HiSeq 2500. The second PCR ran for roughly 7 to 12 cycles and used a J-beta primer mix along with a sample-barcoded 5' primer. Each TCR beta cDNA molecule received a unique molecular identifier from a template-switch 5' adaptor carrying 12 random nucleotides. Each sample yielded at least 3 million CDR3-containing paired-end reads. First-strand cDNA synthesis was performed from all RNA using the Mint cDNA synthesis kit, with priming by a TRBC-specific oligonucleotide. Following uracil-DNA glycosylase treatment, all cDNA underwent a first 18-cycle PCR with the universal primers M1SS and BC2_uni_R. On the study's bioinformatics: Each sample was normalized by randomly selecting 1 million high-quality reads, each carrying a distinct molecular identifier. Reads sharing molecular identifiers were discarded rather than binned into consensus sequences. MiTCR, run with a Q25 quality threshold and the strictest error-elimination algorithm, handled CDR3 identification, clonotype clustering and error correction. A nonparametric unseen species model with Euler transformation was used to estimate a lower bound on total TCR beta diversity. The public reads were quality trimmed at Q25 with fastp and then assembled into clones with MiXCR by TCRdb, keeping productive beta chains. Rows matching on CDR3 protein sequence are summarized as one entry with the most common DNA and genes. TCRdb, not the authors, supplied the V and J calls. Present in this sample are about 1.6 million distinct CDR3 sequences, roughly 32% of which were seen just once. The ten biggest clones cover around 11% of the sample.

Concerning this clonotype itself: Which antigen it targets is not known. Base qualities were left out, and no much larger clone turns up one base away.

The approximately 39 donors, aged about 6 to 90 years, were systemically healthy Caucasian individuals from Russia. Each donor gave roughly 9 milliliters of peripheral blood, drawn into EDTA-treated Vacutainer tubes. PBMCs were isolated by Ficoll-Paque density-gradient centrifugation, with at least 6.5 million obtained per sample. Trizol reagent was used to extract total RNA from the PBMCs, yielding at least 5 micrograms per sample. For every donor, an aliquot of PBMCs went through flow cytometry to measure the percentages of naive CD45RAhigh/CD27high T cells. V loses 5 bases of germline sequence and J loses 0 bases, and the interval between the two ends is 10 bases. Measured from the cysteine to the phenylalanine, the CDR3 is 15 residues long. The kept DNA is CDR3 alone, 45 bases in frame from the first base. CDR1 and CDR2, looked up from the germline V gene, are SGHTA and FQGNSA.

The receptor comes from a woman aged 25 to 39 in good health. The sample comprised blood. Rearrangement joined TRBV7-2 to TRBJ1-4, with the identity of the D gene unclear. The CDR3 corresponds to CASSLTGPTNEKLFF. The DNA sequence reads TGTGCCAGCAGCCTAACCGGGCCAACTAATGAAAAACTGTTTTTT.